The T cell receptor (beta chain) under discussion was sequenced for a study of cytomegalovirus exposure and HLA in healthy donors. Primers included in the PCR were 60 Vbeta and 13 Jbeta primers. Clones were sequenced by immunoSEQ multiplex PCR, and TCRdb holds only the in-frame ones, with some missing. The sample has 200,000 to 300,000 clones, about 81% seen once; the top ten hold over 5%. Details on this clone: What it binds is not known.

The junction had 4 bases not matched to a gene; V was cut back by 2 bases and J by 1 base. Germline CDR1 and CDR2: SGHRS and YFSETQ. There are 15 residues in the CDR3. Study-level results: An analysis that came later showed most CMV-associated TCR beta chains appearing HLA-restricted. In an earlier analysis, in roughly 600 donors, most V segments appeared productive either ~90% or ~30% of the time. As confirmed in vitro, a few CMV-associated chains were specific for CMV antigens.

The genes are TRBV5-1 and TRBJ2-5, with 8 bases matching TRBD2. The receptor comes from a woman aged 35 to 49 in good health and CMV-seropositive. The sample comprised PBMCs. The CDR3 loop is CASSLTRGGQETQYF. CDR3 DNA sequence: TGCGCCAGCAGCTTAACTCGGGGGGGCCAAGAGACCCAGTACTTC.